These 29 T cell receptor beta chains came from one sample sequenced in a study of T cell repertoires in cytomegalovirus infection. TCRdb reanalysed the reads using MiXCR and keeps one entry per CDR3 protein. The data contain about 180,000 distinct CDR3 sequences, approximately 14% of them seen just once; the ten biggest clones take up 25% to 30%. The sequenced sample consisted of PBMCs. The receptor set was obtained from a human donor in good health (CMV status not recorded). Some clones in this sample may be carry-over from other donors' samples.

This clonotype showed up many times. The chain has TRBV12-3 or TRBV12-4 and TRBJ1-2; D is possibly TRBD1 (5 bases). Between the trimmed V and J ends, which lost 3 bases and 3 bases, there was a span of 14 bases. The CDR3 is 15 residues long. CDR3 loop: CASSFGTYRDYGYTF. CDR3 bases: TGTGCCAGCAGTTTCGGGACTTACCGAGACTATGGCTACACCTTC.

In its sample, this clonotype was seen a few times. This chain connects TRBV12-3 or TRBV12-4 to TRBJ2-1; 8 bases fit TRBD2. The CDR3 has 16 residues. V shed 6 bases and J 5 bases; nucleotides not matched to a gene: 12. In DNA form, the CDR3 reads TGTGCCAGCAGGCCCAGAGGGCGGGGGGTACACAATGAGCAGTTCTTC. Protein product: CASRPRGRGVHNEQFF.

The chain is built from TRBV19 and TRBJ1-2; 10 nucleotides line up with TRBD1. The CDR3 extends over 17 amino acids. The germline CDR1 and CDR2 sequences are LNHDA and SQIVND (reference sequence). V was pared by 3 bases and J by 4 bases, with 11 bases of the junction left unmatched. The CDR3 sequence: CASSILIGQGVSYGYTF. CDR3 coding DNA: TGTGCCAGTAGTATCCTGATTGGACAGGGGGTTAGCTATGGCTACACCTTC.

The rearrangement links TRBV7-9 to TRBJ2-7; D remains ambiguous. Germline V CDR1 and CDR2: SEHNR, FQNEAQ (reference sequence). The CDR3 runs to 13 residues. V was cut by 5 bases and J by 3 bases, with 11 bases left in between. The CDR3 DNA follows: TGTGCCAGCAGCGCCCCGGGCCTCTACGAGCAGTACTTC. Its protein product is CASSAPGLYEQYF.

This clonotype occurred many times. The chain recombines TRBV12-3 or TRBV12-4 with TRBJ1-3; possibly TRBD1 for D (5 bases). The V end lost 6 bases, the J end lost 6 bases, and 18 bases lay between the germline ends. This CDR3 is built from 15 residues. The CDR3 is CASRIGTAFVNTIYF. The CDR3 region has the DNA TGTGCCAGCAGAATCGGGACGGCCTTCGTAAACACCATATATTTT.

This clonotype was detected ten times or more. The chain uses TRBV19 and TRBJ2-6; D gene unclear. V lost 2 bases, J lost 3 bases, and 2 bases lay in between. The germline gives CDR1 LNHDA, CDR2 SQIVND (reference sequence). The CDR3 sequence is 13 residues long. CDR3 nucleotide sequence: TGTGCCAGTAGTATAATTGGGGCCAACGTCCTGACTTTC. Protein: CASSIIGANVLTF.

This clonotype was seen many times. The rearrangement links TRBV7-2 to TRBJ2-7; 7 bases are a match to TRBD1. Trimming at V came to 4 bases and at J to 6 bases, leaving 15 bases not matched to a gene. The CDR3 is made up of 16 amino acids. Germline lookup yields CDR1 SGHTA and CDR2 FQGNSA. CDR3 DNA sequence: TGTGCCAGCAGCTCCTTGACAGGGCCGACCTTAAGCGAGCAGTACTTC. Translating gives CASSSLTGPTLSEQYF.

This clonotype has at least ten counts. The chain couples TRBV28 to TRBJ1-5; unclear D gene. Per germline, CDR1 MDHEN and CDR2 SYDVKM. This CDR3 has 13 residues. V lost 8 bases and J 0 bases, leaving 8 bases between the germline ends. The CDR3 DNA sequence: TGTGCCAGCTCGAAATATAGCAATCAGCCCCAGCATTTT. Encoded protein: CASSKYSNQPQHF. Complete variable domain (other parts from reference TRBV28 and TRBJ1-5): DVKVTQSSRYLVKRTGEKVFLECVQDMDHENMFWYRQDPGLGLRLIYFSYDVKMKEKGDIPEGYSVSREKKERFSLILESASTNQTSMYLCASSKYSNQPQHFGDGTRLSIL.

Worth noting for this clonotype: A much larger clone lies one base from this, so it may be a read error. The chain carries TRBV29-1 and TRBJ2-1; the D is unclear. The germline gives CDR1 SQVTM, CDR2 ANQGSEA. V dropped 5 bases and J dropped 6 bases, with 17 bases sitting between them. The CDR3 has 14 amino acids. The CDR3: CSVNQTGVGNEQFF. The CDR3, as DNA: TGCAGCGTTAACCAGACTGGGGTTGGCAATGAGCAGTTCTTC.

The sample holds a few counts of this clonotype. The CDR3 DNA sequence: TGTGCCTCCGAGAGTCCTCGAGGCGTGAACACTGAAGCTTTCTTT. This encodes CASESPRGVNTEAFF. The chain employs TRBV7-9 and TRBJ1-1; no clear D gene. The CDR3 is 15 amino acids. Germline lookup yields CDR1 SEHNR and CDR2 FQNEAQ (reference sequence). Trimming pared 11 bases from V and 0 bases from J, leaving 19 bases between. The full variable domain, in which reference TRBV7-9 and TRBJ1-1 provide the parts outside the CDR3, is DTGVSQNPRHKITKRGQNVTFRCDPISEHNRLYWYRQTLGQGPEFLTYFQNEAQLEKSRLLSDRFSAERPKGSFSTLEIQRTEQGDSAMYLCASESPRGVNTEAFFGQGTRLTVV.

The chain combines TRBV29-1 with TRBJ1-1; D gene uncertain. CDR1 SQVTM and CDR2 ANQGSEA come from the germline V gene. V lost 0 bases to trimming and J lost 5 bases, with 13 bases between them. This CDR3 comprises 14 residues. The CDR3 is CSVEDNGSGTEAFF. The CDR3 DNA sequence: TGCAGCGTTGAAGATAACGGGTCGGGGACTGAAGCTTTCTTT.

In this sample, this clonotype turned up a few times. V and J are TRBV5-1 and TRBJ2-1, with 12 bases aligning to TRBD2. The germline gives CDR1 SGHRS, CDR2 YFSETQ. The CDR3 totals 14 residues. The junction had 1 base not matched to a gene; V was cut back by 4 bases and J by 5 bases. This chain's CDR3 is CASSTSGRNNEQFF. The DNA of the CDR3 is TGCGCCAGCAGCACTAGCGGGAGGAACAATGAGCAGTTCTTC.

This clonotype was seen more than once but under ten times. CDR3 amino acids: CAIVPETGAYEQYF. The CDR3 DNA is TGTGCCATTGTCCCCGAGACAGGGGCCTACGAGCAGTACTTC. The rearrangement uses TRBV2 and TRBJ2-7, with 8 bases fitting TRBD1. V trimming: 10 bases; J trimming: 2 bases; junction bases outside the gene matches: 10. Germline CDR1 SNHLY, CDR2 FYNNEI. The length of the CDR3 is 14 residues.

V is TRBV12-3 or TRBV12-4 and J is TRBJ1-2; D perhaps matches TRBD1 (5 bases). The CDR3 has 12 amino acids. V was trimmed by 2 bases and J by 6 bases, leaving 7 bases between them. The CDR3 reads CASSLWGHGYTF. CDR3 DNA: TGTGCCAGCAGTTTATGGGGACATGGCTACACCTTC.

In this sample, this clonotype turned up many times. This chain joins TRBV7-9 and TRBJ2-3, with TRBD2 identical over 10 bases. Germline lookup yields CDR1 SEHNR and CDR2 FQNEAQ (reference sequence). The CDR3 loop spans 16 amino acids. V gave up 0 bases and J gave up 2 bases; unmatched junction bases: 2. CDR3 DNA: TGTGCCAGCAGCTTAGCGAGCGGGGGGGCCACAGATACGCAGTATTTT. Encoded protein: CASSLASGGATDTQYF.

This chain joins TRBV5-1 and TRBJ2-2; a weak D match, TRBD1 (5 bases). V dropped 0 bases and J dropped 1 base, with 10 bases sitting between them. Germline V gives CDR1 SGHRS, CDR2 YFSETQ. CDR3 size: 16 residues. CDR3 sequence: CASSLVGRQNTGELFF. DNA of the CDR3: TGCGCCAGCAGCTTGGTGGGGCGACAGAACACCGGGGAGCTGTTTTTT.

The genes are TRBV5-6 and TRBJ2-1, with D hard to call. CDR1 SGHDT and CDR2 YYEEEE come from the germline V gene. V was shortened by 0 bases and J by 4 bases, with 8 bases between the two germline ends. This CDR3 is built from 14 residues. CDR3 residues: CASSLVPHYNEQFF. As DNA, the CDR3 is TGTGCCAGCAGCTTGGTGCCTCATTACAATGAGCAGTTCTTC.

At least ten counts were recorded for this clonotype. The CDR3 coding sequence is TGTGCCAGCAGGACAGGAGCCTACACAGATACGCAGTATTTT. Protein product: CASRTGAYTDTQYF. This rearrangement joins TRBV5-6 to TRBJ2-3; perhaps TRBD1 as D (6 bases). The CDR3 is 14 amino acids. With 5 bases removed from V and 2 bases from J, the gap between germline ends came to 12 bases. Germline CDR1 is SGHDT and CDR2 is YYEEEE.

The gene calls are TRBV7-8 and TRBJ2-5, with D unclear. The CDR3 contains 15 residues. Germline-derived CDR1 and CDR2 are SGHVS and FQNEAQ. Deletions cut 3 bases from V and 3 bases from J, with 14 bases between. The CDR3, as DNA: TGTGCCAGCAGCTTCAATTGCAGGAACAAAGAGACCCAGTACTTC. It codes for CASSFNCRNKETQYF.

The V and J genes are TRBV2 and TRBJ2-1, with 7 bases matching TRBD2. The CDR3 spans 13 residues. V lost 10 bases to trimming and J lost 8 bases; unmatched junction nucleotides: 11. Germline V gene data show CDR1 as SNHLY and CDR2 as FYNNEI. The CDR3 DNA sequence: TGTGCCACCCTCGGCGGGAGTAGGGATGAGCAGTTCTTC. Its protein is CATLGGSRDEQFF.

This clonotype occurred a few times. The V call is TRBV14, the J call TRBJ1-1, with D uncertain. V lost 3 bases and J 0 bases, leaving 14 bases between the germline ends. CDR1 and CDR2 from the germline V gene are SGHDN and FVKESK. The CDR3 totals 16 residues. CDR3 sequence: CASSHSTFSMNTEAFF. CDR3 nucleotide sequence: TGTGCCAGCAGCCATAGTACGTTCTCCATGAACACTGAAGCTTTCTTT.

This clonotype was seen a handful of times. For the CDR3, the DNA is TGTGCCTGGAGTTCACTCTGGGGTAGCGGGAGAGCCGGGGAGCTGTTTTTT. It is translated as CAWSSLWGSGRAGELFF. The chain joins TRBV30 to TRBJ2-2, with TRBD2 matching over 9 bases. Germline CDR1 reads GTSNPN; CDR2 reads SVGIG (reference sequence). J lost 6 bases, V lost 2 bases, and 13 bases had no gene match. The CDR3 sequence is 17 residues long.

V and J are TRBV4-3 and TRBJ1-1; 7 bases are a match to TRBD1. Germline lookup yields CDR1 LGHNA and CDR2 YSLEER. With 0 bases clipped from V and 2 bases from J, the junction kept 3 bases outside the gene matches. The CDR3 spans 15 residues. The CDR3 sequence: CASSQDYRGNTEAFF. The CDR3 DNA reads as TGCGCCAGCAGCCAAGATTACAGGGGAAACACTGAAGCTTTCTTT.

This clonotype has at least ten counts. The chain recombines TRBV27 with TRBJ2-2; 10 bases line up with TRBD2. The CDR3 is 17 amino acids. CDR1 is MNHEY and CDR2 is SMNVEV in the germline V gene (reference sequence). The J segment lost 3 bases and the V segment lost 2 bases, leaving 6 bases of the junction unmatched. The CDR3 sequence is CASSLGTGLADTGELFF. CDR3 nucleotide sequence: TGTGCCAGCAGTTTAGGAACCGGACTAGCGGACACCGGGGAGCTGTTTTTT.

V and J are TRBV12-3 or TRBV12-4 and TRBJ2-2; 8 bases are a match to TRBD1. CDR3 size: 16 residues. With V trimmed by 7 bases and J by 4 bases, 11 bases remained unmatched. CDR3 in amino acids: CASTLPGGAGTGELFF. DNA for the CDR3: TGTGCCAGCACCCTCCCAGGGGGCGCAGGCACCGGGGAGCTGTTTTTT.

This clonotype was seen many times. The chain recombines TRBV7-6 with TRBJ2-7; the D call may be TRBD1 or TRBD2 (5 bases each). Trimming pared 1 base from V and 7 bases from J, leaving 17 bases between. From germline, CDR1 is SGHVS and CDR2 FNYEAQ. The CDR3 spans 15 residues. CDR3 loop: CASSLGGAGSGEQYF. CDR3 DNA sequence: TGTGCCAGCAGCTTAGGGGGCGCAGGGAGTGGAGAGCAGTACTTC.

The table lists this clonotype with a count of one. The rearrangement links TRBV5-1 to TRBJ1-1; D unclear. The germline CDR1 and CDR2 sequences are SGHRS and YFSETQ. Trimming cost V 0 bases and J 1 base, with 7 bases left between them. This CDR3 is built from 14 residues. This chain's CDR3 is CASSLVYQNTEAFF. The CDR3 bases are TGCGCCAGCAGCTTGGTCTATCAGAACACTGAAGCTTTCTTT. Supplemented by reference TRBV5-1 and TRBJ1-1, the full variable domain reads KAGVTQTPRYLIKTRGQQVTLSCSPISGHRSVSWYQQTPGQGLQFLFEYFSETQRNKGNFPGRFSGRQFSNSRSEMNVSTLELGDSALYLCASSLVYQNTEAFFGQGTRLTVV.

This clonotype was observed at least ten times. The chain recombines TRBV7-2 with TRBJ1-3; 8 bases line up with TRBD1. In germline, CDR1 is SGHTA, CDR2 FQGNSA. With V trimmed by 7 bases and J by 0 bases, 8 bases remained unmatched. This CDR3 contains 16 residues. The CDR3 DNA reads TGTGCCAGCACCTCCACAGGGGGGATCTCTGGAAACACCATATATTTT. Its translation is CASTSTGGISGNTIYF.

This sequence joins TRBV15 and TRBJ1-2; 10 bases map to TRBD1. CDR3 length: 19 residues. Germline-derived CDR1 and CDR2 are LNHNV and YYDKDF (reference sequence). V trimming: 5 bases; J trimming: 2 bases; junction bases outside the gene matches: 17. The CDR3 spells CATSEGFGTGDWRNYGYTF. As DNA, the CDR3 is TGTGCCACCAGCGAAGGCTTCGGGACAGGGGATTGGCGGAACTATGGCTACACCTTC. Together with reference TRBV15 and TRBJ1-2, the CDR3 gives the full variable domain: DAMVIQNPRYQVTQFGKPVTLSCSQTLNHNVMYWYQQKSSQAPKLLFHYYDKDFNNEADTPDNFQSRRPNTSFCFLDIRSPGLGDTAMYLCATSEGFGTGDWRNYGYTFGSGTRLTVV.